The source of this TCR beta chain is a study of cytomegalovirus exposure and HLA in healthy donors. This clone was observed once. Primers for the PCR totalled 60 Vbeta and 13 Jbeta. The repertoire was sequenced with immunoSEQ multiplex PCR; TCRdb's copy has only in-frame clones and lacks some. This table has some 150,000 clones, approximately 87% appearing once. CDR3 size: 15 residues. The germline CDR1 and CDR2 sequences are SGHTA and FQGTGA. The V gene lost 5 bases and the J gene lost 3 bases, with 15 bases spanning the gap. Sequenced: PBMCs. The chain combines TRBV7-3 with TRBJ2-3; TRBD2 is a possible D gene (6 bases). The sequence derives from a woman aged 25 to 45 in good health and CMV-seronegative. CDR3 loop: CASSPTGSWTDTQYF. In DNA form, the CDR3 reads TGTGCCAGCAGCCCAACCGGGAGCTGGACAGATACGCAGTATTTT.